This T cell receptor beta chain derives from a study of blood T cells in healthy people across ages. Whole-study findings and limits: Age advanced and TCR beta diversity per million T cells fell, roughly linearly.

A sample-barcoded 5' primer and a J-beta primer mix were used in a second PCR of roughly 7 to 11 cycles. Each cDNA molecule carried a tag from a template-switch adaptor that contained 12 random nucleotides. TCRdb reprocessed the 5' RACE reads with MiXCR, giving one entry per CDR3 protein. The profile shows approximately 850,000 distinct CDR3 sequences, under 45% of them singletons. The CDR3 contains 16 residues. Trimming pared 1 base from V and 0 bases from J, leaving 13 bases between. A few counts support this clonotype. What it recognizes is unknown. The receptor comes from a man between 60 and 70 years old in good health. This chain links TRBV12-3 or TRBV12-4 with TRBJ2-7, with D possibly being TRBD2 (6 bases). Sequencing input: blood. In DNA, the CDR3 is TGTGCCAGCAGTTTAGGCCGGGGGACCAGCTCCTACGAGCAGTACTTC. Protein product: CASSLGRGTSSYEQYF.